This passage covers 24 T cell receptor beta chains from one sample sequenced in a study of vaccination and CD4 T cells after COVID-19. Their recognized antigens are unknown. An Oncomine TCR Beta short-read assay was used to sequence the DNA from cultured CD4+ T cells. TCRdb reprocessed the PCR reads via MiXCR and lists one record per CDR3 protein. The sample holds roughly 3,000 distinct CDR3 sequences, about 25% seen once. Treatment in this sample: approximately nine-day PBMC culture with coronavirus spike peptide pools or control peptides (ViraFEST assay). It was before the COVID-19 pandemic (2011-2018) that the unexposed donor's CD4+ T cells were collected. Source material: CD4+ T cells from blood, cultured in vitro. The receptors derive from a human donor in good health.

This clonotype was detected only a few times. J is TRBJ2-3 and V is TRBV7-9; D gene unclear. Deletions cut 6 bases from V and 0 bases from J, with 10 bases between. Germline V gene data show CDR1 as SEHNR and CDR2 as FQNEAQ (reference sequence). CDR3 size: 14 residues. CDR3 sequence (DNA): TGTGCCAGCAGACAAATAGCTAGCACAGATACGCAGTATTTT. Encoded protein: CASRQIASTDTQYF.

The table lists this clonotype with a few counts. The V gene is TRBV7-9, the J gene TRBJ1-1; a possible D gene is TRBD1 (5 bases). The V end lost 5 bases, the J end lost 5 bases, and 15 bases lay between the germline ends. Germline CDR1 SEHNR, CDR2 FQNEAQ (reference sequence). This CDR3 is built from 14 residues. CDR3: CASSPGMGHTEAFF. The CDR3 coding sequence is TGTGCCAGCAGCCCAGGCATGGGGCATACTGAAGCTTTCTTT.

The rearrangement uses TRBV29-1 and TRBJ1-2; TRBD1 is a possible D gene (6 bases). Germline lookup yields CDR1 SQVTM and CDR2 ANQGSEA. V gave up 4 bases and J gave up 4 bases, with 10 bases separating them. This CDR3 has 12 residues. The CDR3 DNA follows: TGCAGCGTTGCAGGGGAGGGCTATGGCTACACCTTC. It codes for CSVAGEGYGYTF.

This clonotype is classed as medium-sized (0.01 to 0.1%). V usage is TRBV6-1 and J usage is TRBJ1-5; no firm D call. CDR1 is MNHNS, CDR2 SASEGT, per germline. The CDR3 has 13 amino acids. V lost 2 bases and J 7 bases, leaving 9 bases between the germline ends. The CDR3 region is CASSELLEQPQHF. In DNA form, the CDR3 reads TGTGCCAGCAGTGAACTGCTTGAGCAGCCCCAGCATTTT.

A single count supports this clonotype. A much larger clonotype is one base distant, so this may be a read error. The chain links TRBV20-1 to TRBJ1-2; no clear D. Germline CDR1 and CDR2: DFQATT and SNEGSKA (reference sequence). This CDR3 region has 14 residues. The DNA for the CDR3 is TGCAGTGCTGACCCTGGCGCCGCCGTCTATGGCTGCACCTTC. Its protein is CSADPGAAVYGCTF.

This chain joins TRBV7-2 and TRBJ1-1, with a weak D call TRBD1 (5 bases). The CDR3 covers 15 residues. The germline V gene encodes CDR1 SGHTA and CDR2 FQGNSA. Trimming removed 2 bases at V and 2 bases at J, with 12 bases between. For the CDR3, the DNA is TGTGCCAGCAGCTTAAGGTGGGGGGGAAACACTGAAGCTTTCTTT. Its protein product is CASSLRWGGNTEAFF.

By share of the sample, this clonotype is medium-sized. The V gene is TRBV24-1, the J gene TRBJ1-2; D is undetermined. The CDR3 runs to 13 residues. The V and J ends lost 5 bases and 3 bases respectively, with 9 bases between them. The germline CDR1 and CDR2 sequences are KGHDR and SFDVKD. CDR3 sequence reads: CATSVDNYYGYTF. The CDR3 DNA sequence: TGTGCCACCAGTGTAGATAACTACTATGGCTACACCTTC.

The chain joins TRBV6-1 to TRBJ2-3; the D is unclear. V was trimmed by 10 bases and J by 3 bases, leaving 11 bases between them. Per germline, CDR1 MNHNS and CDR2 SASEGT. The CDR3 sequence is 12 residues long. CDR3 coding DNA: TGTGCCACCTTGCCCCCGACAGATACGCAGTATTTT. Its protein is CATLPPTDTQYF.

The chain joins TRBV7-9 to TRBJ1-5; tentatively, D is TRBD1 (5 bases). Germline V lookup: CDR1 SEHNR, CDR2 FQNEAQ (reference sequence). The CDR3 sequence is 14 residues long. Deletions cut 1 base from V and 8 bases from J, with 12 bases between. The CDR3 nucleotides read TGTGCCAGCAGCTTAGGAACAATGGGGGAGCCCCAGCATTTT. This gives the protein CASSLGTMGEPQHF.

The chain has TRBV9 and TRBJ1-1; 7 bases fit TRBD1. This CDR3 region has 14 residues. CDR1 is SGDLS, CDR2 YYNGEE, per germline. V was pared by 0 bases and J by 2 bases, with 1 base of the junction left unmatched. This CDR3 reads CASSVGQGNTEAFF. The CDR3 nucleotides read TGTGCCAGCAGCGTAGGACAGGGCAACACTGAAGCTTTCTTT.

This clonotype was seen more than once but under ten times. V usage is TRBV28 and J usage is TRBJ1-5, with 10 bases identical to TRBD1. The CDR3 runs to 15 residues. Looked up from germline, CDR1 is MDHEN and CDR2 is SYDVKM. After removal of 5 bases from V and 7 bases from J, the junction contained 8 bases not matched to a gene. The CDR3 region is CASSPTGGVRQPQHF. Here the CDR3 DNA reads TGTGCCAGCAGTCCGACAGGGGGCGTACGGCAGCCCCAGCATTTT.

Details on this clonotype: A much larger clone sits a single nucleotide away, making a read error possible. The chain combines TRBV11-2 with TRBJ1-2; TRBD1 matches 12 bases. The germline CDR1 and CDR2 sequences are SGHAT and FQNNGV. There are 15 residues in the CDR3. This chain's CDR3 is CVSSLGQGATYGYTF. CDR3 coding DNA: TGTGTCAGCAGCTTGGGACAGGGGGCAACTTACGGCTACACCTTC.

Details on this clonotype: Possible read error: a much larger clone is one base away. V usage is TRBV24-1 and J usage is TRBJ1-2; 7 nucleotides agree with TRBD1. The CDR3 totals 12 residues. Looked up from germline, CDR1 is KGHDR and CDR2 is SFDVKD. Trimming took 5 bases from V and 8 from J; bases not matched to a gene: 4. Written as DNA, the CDR3 is TGTGCCACCAGTGGTTACAGGGGAGGCTACACCTTC. Its protein is CATSGYRGGYTF.

This clonotype was observed a few times. CDR3 sequence: CASSSTHYEQYF. In DNA form, the CDR3 reads TGTGCCAGCAGCTCAACACACTACGAGCAGTACTTC. The rearrangement joins TRBV6-1 to TRBJ2-7; D uncertain. V lost 6 bases, J lost 3 bases, and 9 bases lay in between. The CDR3 contains 12 residues. CDR1 is MNHNS, CDR2 SASEGT, per germline.

The V gene is TRBV28, the J gene TRBJ2-7; the D is unclear. The V end lost 5 bases, the J end lost 4 bases, and 12 bases lay between the germline ends. Germline CDR1 reads MDHEN; CDR2 reads SYDVKM. The CDR3 runs 13 residues. CDR3 in amino acids: CASSLQVPYEQYF. The CDR3 nucleotides read TGTGCCAGCAGTCTGCAAGTCCCGTACGAGCAGTACTTC.

This clonotype was observed a few times. The chain links TRBV2 to TRBJ2-3; 7 nucleotides agree with TRBD1. V lost 6 bases and J lost 5; bases outside the gene matches: 8. Germline V gene sequence: CDR1 SNHLY, CDR2 FYNNEI. This CDR3 is 14 amino acids long. The chain's CDR3 is CASSALTGRDTQYF. The CDR3 region has the DNA TGTGCCAGCAGCGCGCTGACAGGGCGAGATACGCAGTATTTT.

The V and J genes are TRBV28 and TRBJ1-1, with D perhaps matching TRBD1 (5 bases). From germline, CDR1 is MDHEN and CDR2 SYDVKM. This CDR3 contains 12 residues. The ends were cut back, 4 bases at V and 5 bases at J, with 8 bases in the middle. This chain's CDR3 is CASSSGLTEAFF. CDR3 bases: TGTGCCAGCAGTTCAGGGTTAACTGAAGCTTTCTTT.

The gene calls are TRBV20-1 and TRBJ2-2; D is uncertain. Looked up from germline, CDR1 is DFQATT and CDR2 is SNEGSKA (reference sequence). The length of the CDR3 is 17 residues. The V gene lost 0 bases and the J gene lost 0 bases, with 14 bases spanning the gap. The chain's CDR3 is CSAREYYGGANTGELFF. The CDR3 nucleotides are TGCAGTGCTAGAGAGTATTATGGCGGAGCGAACACCGGGGAGCTGTTTTTT.

The chain has TRBV28 and TRBJ2-3, with 8 bases fitting TRBD1. This CDR3 has 14 residues. The junction had 7 bases not matched to a gene; V was cut back by 6 bases and J by 5 bases. Germline assignment: CDR1 MDHEN and CDR2 SYDVKM. The CDR3 reads CASSRGTGGDTQYF. The CDR3 DNA sequence: TGTGCCAGCAGCCGTGGCACAGGGGGAGATACGCAGTATTTT. Combining the CDR3 with reference TRBV28 and TRBJ2-3 gives the whole variable domain DVKVTQSSRYLVKRTGEKVFLECVQDMDHENMFWYRQDPGLGLRLIYFSYDVKMKEKGDIPEGYSVSREKKERFSLILESASTNQTSMYLCASSRGTGGDTQYFGPGTRLTVL.

The chain employs TRBV20-1 and TRBJ1-6; no firm D call. CDR1 is DFQATT, CDR2 SNEGSKA, per germline (reference sequence). The CDR3 has 14 amino acids. V gave up 0 bases and J gave up 4 bases, with 7 bases separating them. In DNA, the CDR3 is TGCAGTGCTAGAGAGCCATCTTATAATTCACCCCTCCACTTT. It codes for CSAREPSYNSPLHF.

The chain combines TRBV19 with TRBJ1-1; no firm D call. The V end lost 3 bases, the J end lost 0 bases, and 11 bases lay between the germline ends. Germline V CDR1 and CDR2: LNHDA, SQIVND (reference sequence). The CDR3 has 15 amino acids. The CDR3 sequence is CASSMDPGMNTEAFF. In DNA, the CDR3 is TGTGCCAGTAGTATGGATCCGGGGATGAACACTGAAGCTTTCTTT.

This clonotype has only a few counts. The genes are TRBV5-4 and TRBJ2-2; D is unclear. The length of the CDR3 is 17 residues. V dropped 0 bases and J dropped 0 bases, with 12 bases sitting between them. The V gene's germline CDR1 is SGHNT and CDR2 YYREEE (reference sequence). CDR3 sequence (DNA): TGTGCCAGCAGCTTGGGAGCAGGACCACCGAACACCGGGGAGCTGTTTTTT. This gives the protein CASSLGAGPPNTGELFF.

This rearrangement joins TRBV20-1 to TRBJ1-2; a weak D match, TRBD1 (6 bases). Germline CDR1 DFQATT, CDR2 SNEGSKA (reference sequence). CDR3 length equals 14 residues. V shed 5 bases and J shed 3 bases, with 16 bases lying between them. The CDR3 region is CSAEVGGHDYGYTF. The CDR3 DNA sequence: TGCAGTGCTGAAGTCGGGGGGCACGACTATGGCTACACCTTC.

This clonotype was seen a few times. The chain carries TRBV7-2 and TRBJ2-7; D not certain. This CDR3 region has 12 residues. Germline-derived CDR1 and CDR2 are SGHTA and FQGNSA. Trimming stripped 1 base from V and 10 bases from J, with 11 bases between. The CDR3 protein is CASSLEVGRQYF. CDR3 bases: TGTGCCAGCAGCTTAGAAGTAGGACGCCAGTACTTC.